This TCR beta chain came from a study of blood T cell repertoires in COVID-19. This CDR3 is 16 amino acids long. Trimming took 2 bases from V and 4 from J; bases not matched to a gene: 9. Germline CDR1 reads LGHNA; CDR2 reads YNFKEQ. Repertoires were generated with immunoSEQ multiplex PCR, while TCRdb's copy carries only in-frame clones and drops some. Of about 69,000 clones in the sample, around 77% were seen once. Sequenced material: peripheral blood. The sequence was obtained from a man in his sixties with acute or convalescent COVID-19. The chain links TRBV4-2 to TRBJ1-2, with 8 bases aligning to TRBD1. This chain's CDR3 is CASSQTTGTGVYGYTF. The CDR3 DNA is TGTGCCAGCAGCCAAACAACCGGGACAGGCGTCTATGGCTACACCTTC.